One and the same sample provided the 8 T cell receptor beta chains below, sequenced in a study of shared clonotypes between healthy human individuals. Libraries were prepared by immunoSEQ multiplex PCR; TCRdb keeps only in-frame clonotypes and omits some of them. This repertoire shows roughly 600,000 clones, about 98% found once; its top ten account for more than 0.3%. CD45RO-negative cells were positively selected for CCR7, leaving out terminally differentiated effector memory CD45RA+ cells. Source material: naive CD8+ T cells sorted from blood. These receptors all come from a man aged 25 to 45 in good health.

This chain links TRBV5-6 with TRBJ1-2; 9 nucleotides line up with TRBD1. The ends lost 3 bases at V and 3 bases at J; junction bases unmatched: 6. The germline gives CDR1 SGHDT, CDR2 YYEEEE. The CDR3 has 15 residues. The CDR3 sequence: CASSSTGGDDYGYTF. The CDR3 DNA reads TGTGCCAGCAGCTCTACAGGGGGCGACGACTATGGCTACACCTTC.

The chain carries TRBV30 and TRBJ2-1; the match to TRBD2 covers 7 bases. The CDR3 consists of 13 residues. Trimming at V came to 0 bases and at J to 7 bases, leaving 3 bases not matched to a gene. Germline V gene lookup returns CDR1 GTSNPN and CDR2 SVGIG (reference sequence). The CDR3 nucleotides are TGTGCCTGGAGTGTTATGGGGGGGAATGAGCAGTTCTTC. Its protein is CAWSVMGGNEQFF.

The chain is built from TRBV9 and TRBJ2-2; D possibly corresponds to TRBD2 (6 bases). CDR1 is SGDLS, CDR2 YYNGEE, per germline. V shed 2 bases and J shed 7 bases, with 9 bases lying between them. The CDR3 length is 13 residues. The CDR3 sequence is CASSVGGVGELFF. The CDR3 DNA sequence: TGTGCCAGCAGCGTCGGCGGGGTCGGGGAGCTGTTTTTT.

As concerns this clone: Other nucleotide sequences in the sample specify the same CDR3. The chain has TRBV11-2 and TRBJ2-7; 9 bases fit TRBD2. The V and J ends lost 0 bases and 0 bases, in that order; junction bases with no gene match: 3. Germline lookup yields CDR1 SGHAT and CDR2 FQNNGV. The CDR3 totals 16 residues. Written as DNA, the CDR3 is TGTGCCAGCAGCTTAGAGGCTAGCGGGGCCTCCTACGAGCAGTACTTC. This gives the protein CASSLEASGASYEQYF.

The chain joins TRBV29-1 to TRBJ2-7; no firm D call. The CDR3 spans 12 residues. Between the trimmed V and J ends, which lost 1 base and 5 bases, there was a span of 9 bases. The germline V gene has CDR1 SQVTM and CDR2 ANQGSEA. DNA of the CDR3: TGCAGCGTTGAAGGTCAGCGAAACGAGCAGTACTTC. It codes for CSVEGQRNEQYF.

The chain employs TRBV7-9 and TRBJ1-2, with unresolved D. Germline lookup yields CDR1 SEHNR and CDR2 FQNEAQ (reference sequence). The CDR3 is made up of 12 amino acids. Trimming pared 1 base from V and 4 bases from J, leaving 4 bases between. This chain's CDR3 is CASSLDLYGYTF. The CDR3 DNA follows: TGTGCCAGCAGCTTAGACCTCTATGGCTACACCTTC.

The V gene is TRBV4-1, the J gene TRBJ2-7; TRBD1 matches 8 bases. Germline V CDR1 and CDR2: MGHRA, YSYEKL. The junction had 5 bases not matched to a gene; V was cut back by 1 base and J by 0 bases. The CDR3 loop spans 16 amino acids. The CDR3 region is CASSQVLGQGSYEQYF. CDR3 in DNA: TGCGCCAGCAGCCAAGTACTCGGACAGGGCTCCTACGAGCAGTACTTC.

This chain links TRBV29-1 with TRBJ2-1; D uncertain. V was clipped by 6 bases and J by 2 bases, with 11 bases between them. The CDR3 spans 13 residues. Germline assignment: CDR1 SQVTM and CDR2 ANQGSEA. CDR3 loop: CSVLLGTYNEQFF. In nucleotides, the CDR3 is TGCAGCGTCCTCCTAGGTACCTACAATGAGCAGTTCTTC.